The next 26 T cell receptor beta chains were all read from a single sample in a study of graft-versus-host responses after intestinal transplantation. Some clones are missing from TCRdb's copy, which holds only in-frame ones; the method was immunoSEQ multiplex PCR. The sample has about 93,000 clones; 80% to 95% are singletons. Antigens for these TCRs are unknown. Sequencing used unstimulated CD8+ T cells sorted from spleen or lymph node cells, obtained before intestinal transplant. Receptor source: a human donor who received an intestinal transplant.

The chain is built from TRBV27 and TRBJ1-2, with a weak D call TRBD1 (5 bases). V was cut by 10 bases and J by 4 bases, with 13 bases left in between. CDR3 length: 12 residues. The germline V gene has CDR1 MNHEY and CDR2 SMNVEV (reference sequence). CDR3 coding DNA: TGTGCCACCTTAGACAGAGTCTATGGCTACACCTTC. It translates to CATLDRVYGYTF.

V is TRBV6-1 and J is TRBJ2-5; 9 bases map to TRBD1. Near its end, the DNA agrees better with TRBJ2-7, so the J call may be wrong. This CDR3 is built from 16 residues. Germline CDR1 MNHNS, CDR2 SASEGT. The CDR3 coding sequence is TGTGCCAGCAGTGAAGGGATCGGGACAGGGCTCTACGAGCAGTACTTC. The encoded protein is CASSEGIGTGLYEQYF.

The J gene is TRBJ2-7, the V gene TRBV30; D unclear. Germline assignment: CDR1 GTSNPN and CDR2 SVGIG (reference sequence). V shed 5 bases and J shed 6 bases, with 14 bases lying between them. CDR3 length: 12 amino acids. The DNA for the CDR3 is TGTGCCTGGGCGCTCCCGGGTTCCGAGCAGTACTTC. Amino acid sequence: CAWALPGSEQYF.

V gene TRBV9 combines with J gene TRBJ2-1; TRBD2 agrees at 8 bases. The CDR3 spans 16 residues. Germline V gene data show CDR1 as SGDLS and CDR2 as YYNGEE. J lost 5 bases, V lost 3 bases, and 10 bases had no gene match. This CDR3 reads CASSGRGGQDNNEQFF. The CDR3 nucleotides read TGTGCCAGCAGCGGCCGGGGGGGCCAGGACAACAATGAGCAGTTCTTC.

This chain links TRBV9 with TRBJ1-2; D unresolved. Germline loops: CDR1 SGDLS, CDR2 YYNGEE. The V gene lost 6 bases and the J gene lost 3 bases, with 12 bases spanning the gap. The CDR3 has 13 amino acids. CDR3 coding DNA: TGTGCCAGCACGCTCGGGTTCGACTATGGCTACACCTTC. Its protein is CASTLGFDYGYTF.

This clone has only a few counts. Within the sample, other DNA sequences also encode this same CDR3. Here the CDR3 DNA reads TGTGCCAGCAGTCTAGCGGGCCTGAGCTCCTACAATGAGCAGTTCTTC. Amino acids: CASSLAGLSSYNEQFF. The rearrangement uses TRBV7-9 and TRBJ2-1; 8 bases line up with TRBD2. The germline V gene encodes CDR1 SEHNR and CDR2 FQNEAQ (reference sequence). J was trimmed by 0 bases and V by 6 bases; bases with no gene match: 7. CDR3 length: 16 residues.

The CDR3 sequence is CASSLTTGYGVSDHRETQYF. The CDR3 DNA follows: TGCGCCAGCAGCTTGACCACAGGGTACGGTGTGTCCGATCACAGAGAGACCCAGTACTTC. J is TRBJ2-5 and V is TRBV5-1; perhaps TRBD1 as D (6 bases). This CDR3 contains 20 residues. From germline, CDR1 is SGHRS and CDR2 YFSETQ. The V end lost 1 base, the J end lost 4 bases, and 29 bases lay between the germline ends.

Only a few counts were recorded for this clone. The genes are TRBV4-3 and TRBJ1-2; D might be TRBD1 (5 bases). The length of the CDR3 is 14 residues. CDR1 LGHNA and CDR2 YSLEER come from the germline V gene. V was pared by 0 bases and J by 5 bases, with 10 bases between. CDR3 coding DNA: TGCGCCAGCAGCCAAGATCTGGCAGGGTATGGCTACACCTTC. It yields the protein CASSQDLAGYGYTF.

The J gene is TRBJ2-7, the V gene TRBV9; D remains ambiguous. Trimming shortened V by 0 bases and J by 3 bases, and 7 bases separated the two germline ends. Germline loops: CDR1 SGDLS, CDR2 YYNGEE. CDR3 length equals 13 residues. This CDR3 is CASSVGPDYEQYF. CDR3 sequence (DNA): TGTGCCAGCAGCGTAGGGCCTGACTACGAGCAGTACTTC.

V is TRBV2 and J is TRBJ1-6, with unresolved D. The CDR3 runs 14 residues. The germline CDR1 and CDR2 sequences are SNHLY and FYNNEI. V lost 3 bases and J lost 4, with 7 bases in between. The DNA for the CDR3 is TGTGCCAGCAGTGAGCCGGTATATAATTCACCCCTCCACTTT. Translating it yields CASSEPVYNSPLHF.

The chain uses TRBV5-5 and TRBJ2-7, with 10 bases lining up with TRBD1. Germline trimming cut 1 base from V and 3 bases from J; bases unmatched to any gene: 7. Germline-derived CDR1 and CDR2 are SGHKS and YYEKEE (reference sequence). The CDR3 totals 16 residues. CDR3 region: CASSLWVGQGFYEQYF. CDR3 nucleotide sequence: TGTGCCAGCAGCTTGTGGGTGGGACAGGGGTTCTACGAGCAGTACTTC. The full variable domain, its missing parts supplied by reference TRBV5-5 and TRBJ2-7, is DAGVTQSPTHLIKTRGQQVTLRCSPISGHKSVSWYQQVLGQGPQFIFQYYEKEERGRGNFPDRFSARQFPNYSSELNVNALLLGDSALYLCASSLWVGQGFYEQYFGPGTRLTVT.

This chain uses TRBV7-9 with TRBJ2-7; 9 nucleotides match TRBD2. CDR1 and CDR2 (germline): SEHNR, FQNEAQ (reference sequence). With 4 bases clipped from V and 3 bases from J, the junction kept 13 bases outside the gene matches. CDR3 length equals 17 residues. CDR3 nucleotide sequence: TGTGCCAGCAGCTCTATGGGTAGCGGGAGTCCGGGCTACGAGCAGTACTTC. It encodes CASSSMGSGSPGYEQYF.

The chain recombines TRBV20-1 with TRBJ2-1, with D possibly TRBD2 on 6 matching bases. Germline CDR1 and CDR2: DFQATT and SNEGSKA (reference sequence). The CDR3 is made up of 11 amino acids. The V end was cut by 3 bases, the J end by 7 bases, with 7 bases between. CDR3 region: CSASRGNEQFF. CDR3 coding DNA: TGCAGTGCTAGTCGGGGGAATGAGCAGTTCTTC.

The J gene is TRBJ1-1, the V gene TRBV5-1, with D unresolved. CDR3 size: 13 residues. V was trimmed by 3 bases and J by 5 bases, leaving 11 bases between them. The germline gives CDR1 SGHRS, CDR2 YFSETQ. The CDR3 sequence is CASSSPPVTEAFF. The CDR3 DNA follows: TGCGCCAGCAGCTCACCCCCAGTGACTGAAGCTTTCTTT.

The rearrangement uses TRBV4-2 and TRBJ2-7, with 7 bases that match TRBD1. The CDR3 is made up of 14 amino acids. After removal of 1 base from V and 2 bases from J, the junction contained 2 bases not matched to a gene. Germline-derived CDR1 and CDR2 are LGHNA and YNFKEQ. The CDR3 region has the DNA TGTGCCAGCAGCCAAGGGGACAGACCCTACGAGCAGTACTTC. Protein product: CASSQGDRPYEQYF.

The chain couples TRBV6-1 to TRBJ2-7, with D perhaps matching TRBD1 (5 bases). This CDR3 contains 13 residues. Germline V gives CDR1 MNHNS, CDR2 SASEGT. The V and J ends lost 2 bases and 7 bases respectively, with 12 bases between them. The CDR3 DNA sequence: TGTGCCAGCAGTGAAACAGGAACCTGGGAGCAGTACTTC. This sequence encodes CASSETGTWEQYF.

The V gene is TRBV27, the J gene TRBJ2-7, with D unclear. V dropped 5 bases and J dropped 0 bases, with 8 bases sitting between them. Germline values: CDR1 MNHEY, CDR2 SMNVEV (reference sequence). The CDR3 has 13 amino acids. The CDR3 here is CASSPLSSYEQYF. The CDR3 bases are TGTGCCAGCAGTCCCCTTAGCTCCTACGAGCAGTACTTC.

The rearrangement joins TRBV14 to TRBJ2-1; D ambiguous. Deletions cut 1 base from V and 3 bases from J, with 4 bases between. The length of the CDR3 is 13 residues. Germline loops: CDR1 SGHDN, CDR2 FVKESK. The CDR3 loop is CASSQGLYNEQFF. The CDR3 nucleotides read TGTGCCAGCAGCCAAGGTCTCTACAATGAGCAGTTCTTC. The whole variable domain, remainder taken from reference TRBV14 and TRBJ2-1, is EAGVTQFPSHSVIEKGQTVTLRCDPISGHDNLYWYRRVMGKEIKFLLHFVKESKQDESGMPNNRFLAERTGGTYSTLKVQPAELEDSGVYFCASSQGLYNEQFFGPGTRLTVL.

The CDR3 bases are TGTGCCAGCAGTGAAAGTAGTGGTATCTCTGGAAACACCATATATTTT. Residues: CASSESSGISGNTIYF. The rearrangement links TRBV6-1 to TRBJ1-3; D not certain. Germline CDR1 and CDR2: MNHNS and SASEGT. With 2 bases removed from V and 0 bases from J, the gap between germline ends came to 11 bases. The CDR3 is 16 amino acids.

The chain recombines TRBV6-1 with TRBJ2-3; 8 positions agree with TRBD2. Germline CDR1 MNHNS, CDR2 SASEGT. Trimming took 2 bases from V and 5 from J; bases not matched to a gene: 6. This CDR3 has 15 amino acids. This chain's CDR3 is CASSETSGRGDTQYF. As DNA, the CDR3 is TGTGCCAGCAGTGAAACTAGCGGTCGGGGAGATACGCAGTATTTT.

The rearrangement links TRBV4-2 to TRBJ1-1; TRBD1 is a possible D gene (6 bases). Trimming cost V 2 bases and J 7 bases, with 11 bases left between them. Germline CDR1 LGHNA, CDR2 YNFKEQ. The CDR3 has 13 amino acids. Written as DNA, the CDR3 is TGTGCCAGCAGCCAACCCCGGACAGTTGAAGCTTTCTTT. Protein sequence: CASSQPRTVEAFF.

The chain has TRBV5-6 and TRBJ2-7; TRBD2 might be the D (6 bases). The CDR3 extends over 14 amino acids. V was trimmed by 1 base and J by 3 bases, leaving 11 bases between them. Germline V lookup: CDR1 SGHDT, CDR2 YYEEEE. The CDR3 coding sequence is TGTGCCAGCAGCTTGCTAGCGAGGAACTACGAGCAGTACTTC. The encoded protein is CASSLLARNYEQYF.

The chain recombines TRBV4-1 with TRBJ2-5; 8 nucleotides align to TRBD2. The CDR3 is made up of 15 amino acids. Germline V gives CDR1 MGHRA, CDR2 YSYEKL. After removal of 1 base from V and 5 bases from J, the junction contained 6 bases not matched to a gene. This CDR3 reads CASSQAASGLETQYF. The CDR3 DNA reads TGCGCCAGCAGCCAAGCTGCTAGCGGGTTGGAGACCCAGTACTTC.

This chain's CDR3 is CASSLMAGNNYGYTF. The CDR3 bases are TGTGCCAGCAGCTTAATGGCAGGAAATAACTATGGCTACACCTTC. This chain connects TRBV7-8 to TRBJ1-2; D gene uncertain. The CDR3 length is 15 residues. Trimming removed 2 bases from V and 1 base from J, with 11 bases in between. Looked up from germline, CDR1 is SGHVS and CDR2 is FQNEAQ.

This clone was recorded once. This chain connects TRBV25-1 to TRBJ2-3; 12 bases align to TRBD2. CDR1 is MGHDK and CDR2 is SYGVNS in the germline V gene. Trimming removed 4 bases from V and 4 bases from J; junction bases left unmatched: 6. The CDR3 extends over 16 amino acids. This CDR3 is CASSVWTSGAPDTQYF. CDR3 DNA: TGTGCCAGCAGTGTGTGGACTAGCGGGGCCCCAGATACGCAGTATTTT.

V gene TRBV6-1 combines with J gene TRBJ1-2; no clear D gene. In germline, CDR1 is MNHNS, CDR2 SASEGT. V was trimmed by 2 bases and J by 4 bases, leaving 5 bases between them. The CDR3 loop spans 12 amino acids. The CDR3 sequence is CASSEFLYGYTF. The CDR3 nucleotides are TGTGCCAGCAGTGAATTTCTCTATGGCTACACCTTC.